These 32 T cell receptor beta chains share one sample of origin, sequenced in a study of Graves' ophthalmopathy and Graves' hyperthyroidism. Scientists amplified the TCR beta CDR3 regions from RNA transcripts. Amplification began with first-round RT-PCR using HTBI primers, then second-round multiplex PCR was performed. TCRdb ran MiXCR on the multiplex PCR reads and lists one entry per CDR3 protein. The sample has a few hundred thousand distinct CDR3 sequences, about a sixth seen once; the top ten hold 2% to 3%. Material: peripheral blood. The receptors stem from an adult woman with stable Graves' hyperthyroidism.

The chain employs TRBV5-1 and TRBJ1-1; D ambiguous. V was shortened by 4 bases and J by 5 bases, with 15 bases between the two germline ends. The CDR3 is made up of 14 amino acids. CDR1 and CDR2 from the germline V gene are SGHRS and YFSETQ. The CDR3 loop is CASSPLMPRTEAFF. The CDR3 region has the DNA TGCGCCAGCAGCCCTCTAATGCCACGGACTGAAGCTTTCTTT.

Comments on this clonotype: Since the CDR3 does not end with the conserved phenylalanine or tryptophan, this likely comes from a read error. The V gene is TRBV6-1, the J gene TRBJ1-2; D gene unclear. Germline CDR1 and CDR2: MNHNS and SASEGT. The CDR3 is made up of 13 amino acids. As DNA, the CDR3 is TGTGCCAGCAGGGAAGGGCAAAACTATGGCTACACCTAC. Translated: CASREGQNYGYTY.

For the CDR3, the DNA is TGTGCCAGCAGCGCCGGGACAAAAGAGACCCAGTACTTC. This codes for CASSAGTKETQYF. V is TRBV12-3 or TRBV12-4 and J is TRBJ2-5, with D maybe TRBD1 (6 bases). The CDR3 has 13 amino acids. V lost 6 bases, J lost 3 bases, and 11 bases lay in between.

This clonotype was counted many times. V gene TRBV7-3 combines with J gene TRBJ1-1; tentatively, D is TRBD1 (5 bases). V lost 3 bases and J lost 3, with 8 bases in between. Germline lookup yields CDR1 SGHTA and CDR2 FQGTGA. CDR3 length equals 13 residues. The CDR3 nucleotides are TGTGCCAGCAGCTTGGACACTCACACTGAAGCTTTCTTT. Its protein is CASSLDTHTEAFF.

The CDR3 nucleotides are TGTGCCAGCAGCTCCTCTCCCAGGGAGCCCCAGCATTTT. It yields the protein CASSSSPREPQHF. This chain connects TRBV7-9 to TRBJ1-5, with TRBD1 as a possible D gene (5 bases). The CDR3 spans 13 residues. V was clipped by 4 bases and J by 8 bases, with 12 bases between them. Germline CDR1 and CDR2: SEHNR and FQNEAQ (reference sequence).

This clonotype was seen ten or more times. The V call is TRBV6-5, the J call TRBJ2-7; D is possibly TRBD1 (6 bases). Germline values: CDR1 MNHEY, CDR2 SVGAGI. The CDR3 consists of 14 residues. Trimming cost V 0 bases and J 2 bases, with 8 bases left between them. The CDR3 nucleotides read TGTGCCAGCAGTTACTCGACAGGAACCTACGAGCAGTACTTC. Protein sequence: CASSYSTGTYEQYF.

This clonotype was found many times. This chain links TRBV12-5 with TRBJ2-7; D perhaps matches TRBD2 (7 bases). CDR3 size: 18 residues. V dropped 3 bases and J dropped 0 bases, with 21 bases sitting between them. In germline, CDR1 is LGHNT, CDR2 FRNRAP. The CDR3 bases are TGTGCTAGTGGTTTTGGGATGGGGGGGCTGCTTTTCTCCTACGAGCAGTACTTC. Protein: CASGFGMGGLLFSYEQYF.

This clonotype was detected ten times or more. This rearrangement joins TRBV5-1 to TRBJ1-1; TRBD1 aligns across 11 bases. Trimming cost V 4 bases and J 5 bases; bases outside gene matches: 7. CDR1 and CDR2 from the germline V gene are SGHRS and YFSETQ. This CDR3 region has 15 residues. CDR3 DNA: TGCGCCAGCAGCCGGGACAGGGGGTTGGGAACTGAAGCTTTCTTT. Protein product: CASSRDRGLGTEAFF.

Many counts were recorded for this clonotype. V and J are TRBV7-2 and TRBJ2-2; 9 bases agree with TRBD1. The length of the CDR3 is 17 residues. Trimming at V came to 1 base and at J to 4 bases, leaving 7 bases not matched to a gene. Germline CDR1 and CDR2: SGHTA and FQGNSA. The CDR3 DNA is TGTGCCAGCAGCTTAGGCTTACAGGGGGCGAGCACCGGGGAGCTGTTTTTT. This sequence encodes CASSLGLQGASTGELFF.

This clonotype was detected ten times or more. The CDR3 protein is CASSFTGQGYGYTF. For the CDR3, the DNA is TGTGCCAGCAGTTTTACGGGACAGGGCTATGGCTACACCTTC. The chain has TRBV12-3 or TRBV12-4 and TRBJ1-2; 9 bases fit TRBD1. There are 14 residues in the CDR3. The junction had 3 bases not matched to a gene; V was cut back by 3 bases and J by 4 bases.

This clonotype was counted a few times. The chain couples TRBV5-1 to TRBJ2-4; 10 bases line up with TRBD2. The CDR3 consists of 17 residues. The germline CDR1 and CDR2 sequences are SGHRS and YFSETQ. The V and J ends lost 0 bases and 5 bases, in that order; junction bases with no gene match: 8. CDR3 bases: TGCGCCAGCAGCTTGGAGTTAGCGGGAGGACCCCAAAACATTCAGTACTTC. The encoded protein is CASSLELAGGPQNIQYF.

This clonotype was picked up many times. The genes are TRBV7-2 and TRBJ1-1; D may be TRBD1 (5 bases). V dropped 5 bases and J dropped 3 bases, with 13 bases sitting between them. Germline CDR1 SGHTA, CDR2 FQGNSA. The CDR3 covers 14 residues. The CDR3 DNA follows: TGTGCCAGCAGCCCCCCCGGGGGGTACACTGAAGCTTTCTTT. Encoded protein: CASSPPGGYTEAFF.

This clonotype was counted many times. The genes are TRBV2 and TRBJ1-1; a possible D gene is TRBD1 (6 bases). With 3 bases removed from V and 10 bases from J, the gap between germline ends came to 6 bases. Looked up from germline, CDR1 is SNHLY and CDR2 is FYNNEI. CDR3 length: 10 amino acids. This CDR3 reads CASSEDRAFF. The CDR3 DNA sequence: TGTGCCAGCAGTGAGGACAGAGCTTTCTTT. Based on the CDR3 plus reference TRBV2 and TRBJ1-1, the full variable domain is EPEVTQTPSHQVTQMGQEVILRCVPISNHLYFYWYRQILGQKVEFLVSFYNNEISEKSEIFDDQFSVERPDGSNFTLKIRSTKLEDSAMYFCASSEDRAFFGQGTRLTVV.

With regard to this clonotype: At one boundary the junction diverges from the germline segment, which might be a read error. The rearrangement uses TRBV19 and TRBJ1-2; possible D gene TRBD1, 5 bases. Germline V gives CDR1 LNHDA, CDR2 SQIVND (reference sequence). The CDR3 consists of 14 residues. This CDR3 reads CASSIMDTDYGYTF. CDR3 nucleotides: TGCGCCAGTAGTATAATGGACACGGACTATGGCTACACCTTC.

This clonotype was observed many times. This sequence joins TRBV7-2 and TRBJ2-3; D is undetermined. This CDR3 region has 13 residues. Trimming pared 3 bases from V and 6 bases from J, leaving 10 bases between. Germline values: CDR1 SGHTA, CDR2 FQGNSA. The CDR3 loop is CASSLDHLDTQYF. The CDR3 nucleotides read TGTGCCAGCAGCTTGGACCATCTGGATACGCAGTATTTT.

This clonotype has just one count. The conserved phenylalanine or tryptophan normally closing the CDR3 is absent here, so this likely arose from a read error. Because the CDR3's place on the DNA is in doubt, the DNA is left out and the CDR3 is given as listed by TCRdb. This rearrangement joins TRBV28 to TRBJ1-1. The CDR3 length equals 10 residues, ends included. Germline V gene lookup returns CDR1 MDHEN and CDR2 SYDVKM. The CDR3 is CASSSKGACL.

As regards this clonotype: It is likely a read error, because the conserved phenylalanine at the end of the CDR3 is missing. The chain couples TRBV3-1 to TRBJ2-2, with TRBD2 identical over 8 bases. Germline lookup yields CDR1 LGHDT and CDR2 YNNKEL (reference sequence). This CDR3 has 16 amino acids. Trimming at V came to 4 bases and at J to 5 bases, leaving 9 bases not matched to a gene. The CDR3 is CASSLAAGVGTGELFI. Written as DNA, the CDR3 is TGTGCCAGCAGCCTCGCAGCGGGAGTGGGTACCGGGGAGCTGTTTATT.

Many counts were recorded for this clonotype. The V gene is TRBV11-1, the J gene TRBJ2-5; 7 bases fit TRBD2. There are 17 residues in the CDR3. The V gene end was trimmed by 1 base and the J gene end by 0 bases; junction bases not matched to a gene: 8. Germline V CDR1 and CDR2: SGHAT, FQDESV (reference sequence). In DNA form, the CDR3 reads TGTGCCAGCAGCTTAGGCCCTAGCGGAACCTACCAAGAGACCCAGTACTTC. Translating it yields CASSLGPSGTYQETQYF.

This clonotype was counted at least ten times. The V and J genes are TRBV9 and TRBJ1-6, with D possibly matching TRBD1 (6 bases). The CDR3 spans 13 residues. Germline CDR1 is SGDLS and CDR2 is YYNGEE. Trimming took off 2 bases at V and 9 bases at J, with 9 bases between the two ends. In DNA form, the CDR3 reads TGTGCCAGCAGCGTGGACAGTTCTTCACCCCTCCACTTT. It encodes CASSVDSSSPLHF. The whole variable domain, filled in from reference TRBV9 and TRBJ1-6, reads DSGVTQTPKHLITATGQRVTLRCSPRSGDLSVYWYQQSLDQGLQFLIQYYNGEERAKGNILERFSAQQFPDLHSELNLSSLELGDSALYFCASSVDSSSPLHFGNGTRLTVT.

This clonotype was seen ten or more times. This chain connects TRBV7-9 to TRBJ2-7; possible D gene TRBD2, 6 bases. The V end was cut by 8 bases, the J end by 0 bases, with 11 bases between. Per germline, CDR1 SEHNR and CDR2 FQNEAQ (reference sequence). The CDR3 consists of 13 residues. The chain's CDR3 is CASGSSDSYEQYF. The CDR3 DNA follows: TGTGCCAGCGGCTCTAGCGACTCCTACGAGCAGTACTTC. The full variable domain, with the rest looked up from reference TRBV7-9 and TRBJ2-7, is DTGVSQNPRHKITKRGQNVTFRCDPISEHNRLYWYRQTLGQGPEFLTYFQNEAQLEKSRLLSDRFSAERPKGSFSTLEIQRTEQGDSAMYLCASGSSDSYEQYFGPGTRLTVT.

This clonotype was observed many times. This rearrangement joins TRBV4-1 to TRBJ2-5, with 12 bases lining up with TRBD1. The V and J ends lost 5 bases and 5 bases, in that order; junction bases with no gene match: 6. The CDR3 totals 15 residues. Germline V gene sequence: CDR1 MGHRA, CDR2 YSYEKL. CDR3 loop: CASSIRDRGPETQYF. The CDR3 DNA is TGCGCCAGCAGCATCCGGGACAGGGGGCCCGAGACCCAGTACTTC.

This clonotype was detected ten times or more. The rearrangement joins TRBV9 to TRBJ2-5; 7 bases map to TRBD2. The CDR3 contains 15 residues. Losses at the gene ends were 0 bases for V and 4 bases for J; bases not matched to a gene: 6. Germline loops: CDR1 SGDLS, CDR2 YYNGEE. The CDR3 sequence is CASSVGGGTVETQYF. The CDR3 DNA follows: TGTGCCAGCAGCGTAGGGGGGGGAACGGTAGAGACCCAGTACTTC.

The V and J genes are TRBV6-4 and TRBJ2-2, with 9 bases matching TRBD2. The germline V gene has CDR1 MRHNA and CDR2 SNTAGT. The CDR3 covers 15 residues. After removal of 7 bases from V and 5 bases from J, the junction contained 8 bases not matched to a gene. CDR3 bases: TGTGCCAGCAATCGACTAGCGGACCAGACCGGGGAGCTGTTTTTT. This sequence encodes CASNRLADQTGELFF.

This clonotype was counted many times. This chain joins TRBV5-1 and TRBJ2-7; TRBD1 matches 9 bases. Germline-derived CDR1 and CDR2 are SGHRS and YFSETQ. V was clipped by 6 bases and J by 5 bases; unmatched bases: 12. This CDR3 is 15 amino acids long. The CDR3 nucleotides are TGCGCCAGCAAAACGACAGGGGGAAGGACGGACGAGCAGTACTTC. The encoded protein is CASKTTGGRTDEQYF.

This clonotype was counted many times. The V and J genes are TRBV24-1 and TRBJ2-7; 8 bases fit TRBD1. CDR3 size: 16 residues. Germline V lookup: CDR1 KGHDR, CDR2 SFDVKD. Trimming removed 2 bases from V and 2 bases from J; junction bases left unmatched: 7. CDR3 amino acids: CATSDSRTGTTYEQYF. The CDR3 region has the DNA TGTGCCACCAGTGATTCACGGACAGGGACGACCTACGAGCAGTACTTC.

This clonotype was observed many times. V is TRBV7-2 and J is TRBJ2-6; either TRBD1 or TRBD2 may fit D (5 bases each). V shed 5 bases and J shed 0 bases, with 14 bases lying between them. The V gene's germline CDR1 is SGHTA and CDR2 FQGNSA. The CDR3 has 17 residues. The CDR3 DNA reads TGTGCCAGCAGCCCCCGGGGCCAGAGCTCTGGGGCCAACGTCCTGACTTTC. This sequence encodes CASSPRGQSSGANVLTF. Full variable domain (remainder filled in from reference TRBV7-2 and TRBJ2-6): GAGVSQSPSNKVTEKGKDVELRCDPISGHTALYWYRQSLGQGLEFLIYFQGNSAPDKSGLPSDRFSAERTGGSVSTLTIQRTQQEDSAVYLCASSPRGQSSGANVLTFGAGSRLTVL.

In nucleotides, the CDR3 is TGCAGCGTTGAGAACGGCGGTCAGGGGGCGTACGAGCAGTACTTC. Its translation: CSVENGGQGAYEQYF. This sequence joins TRBV29-1 and TRBJ2-7, with 8 bases that match TRBD1. The J segment lost 4 bases and the V segment lost 3 bases, leaving 11 bases of the junction unmatched. This CDR3 spans 15 amino acids. Per germline, CDR1 SQVTM and CDR2 ANQGSEA.

This clonotype was detected many times. This chain joins TRBV27 and TRBJ2-7; D perhaps matches TRBD2 (6 bases). This CDR3 region has 15 residues. Germline V lookup: CDR1 MNHEY, CDR2 SMNVEV (reference sequence). V dropped 5 bases and J dropped 0 bases, with 14 bases sitting between them. CDR3 bases: TGTGCCAGCAGTGCGTCTAGCGCCCGCTCCTACGAGCAGTACTTC. The encoded protein is CASSASSARSYEQYF.

This clonotype occurred many times. The CDR3 sequence: CATSRGRISGANVLTF. In DNA, the CDR3 is TGTGCCACCAGCAGAGGACGGATCTCTGGGGCCAACGTCCTGACTTTC. The chain employs TRBV15 and TRBJ2-6; D call uncertain. The CDR3 length is 16 residues. In germline, CDR1 is LNHNV, CDR2 YYDKDF (reference sequence). Trimming cost V 1 base and J 0 bases, with 7 bases left between them.

This clonotype was counted only a few times. The V and J genes are TRBV10-3 and TRBJ1-1; D ambiguous. Germline CDR1 and CDR2: ENHRY and SYGVKD. This CDR3 has 19 amino acids. The ends were cut back, 3 bases at V and 0 bases at J, with 23 bases in the middle. The CDR3 sequence is CAISDPGKLGEHMNTEAFF. The CDR3 region has the DNA TGTGCCATCAGTGACCCGGGCAAACTCGGGGAGCACATGAACACTGAAGCTTTCTTT.

This clonotype was seen ten or more times. The CDR3 carries no conserved terminal phenylalanine or tryptophan, so it likely arises from a read error. V usage is TRBV12-3 or TRBV12-4 and J usage is TRBJ2-5; 7 positions match TRBD1. The junction had 9 bases not matched to a gene; V was cut back by 6 bases and J by 2 bases. The CDR3 runs to 15 residues. CDR3 protein: CASSRTGTVQETQYS. CDR3 in DNA: TGTGCCAGCAGCCGGACCGGGACAGTGCAAGAGACCCAGTACTCC.

The gene calls are TRBV4-3 and TRBJ1-6, with D maybe TRBD1 (5 bases). Trimming took 2 bases from V and 0 from J, leaving 14 bases between them. This CDR3 region has 18 residues. From germline, CDR1 is LGHNA and CDR2 YSLEER. CDR3 coding DNA: TGCGCCAGCAGCCAATTCCCCGGGGGGAGCTCCTATAATTCACCCCTCCACTTT. Translating it yields CASSQFPGGSSYNSPLHF.